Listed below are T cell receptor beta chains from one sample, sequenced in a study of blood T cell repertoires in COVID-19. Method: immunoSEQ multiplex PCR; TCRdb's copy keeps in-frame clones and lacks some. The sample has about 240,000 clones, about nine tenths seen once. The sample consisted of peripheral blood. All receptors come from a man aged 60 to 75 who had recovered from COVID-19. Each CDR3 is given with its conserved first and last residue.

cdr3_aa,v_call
CASSLAKGQGLGEQYF,TRBV5-1
CASSYRGFAEAFF,TRBV12-3/TRBV12-4
CAISAGQGPLHF,TRBV10-3
CASSPQGNQPQHF,TRBV5-1
CASSYFTGYNSPLHF,TRBV7-9
CASSALAYEQFF,TRBV2
CASSFWTGGPGELFF,TRBV28
CASTPVRGAGEAFF,TRBV28
CASSLVPGEKLFF,TRBV5-4
CASSECAGGWYSNQPQHF,TRBV25-1
CASSILAGGRDEQFF,TRBV2
CASSSNLNQPQHF,TRBV19
CASSVTPGQGADGYTF,TRBV6-1
CASSQSSGGGYAEAFF,TRBV3-1/TRBV3-2
CASSPIWTGSNEQFF,TRBV9
CASSLGGRKYF,TRBV5-1
CASSSGQSNTGELFF,TRBV2
CASSPISAGGSYEQYF,TRBV7-9
CASSQEITRGVPTDTQYF,TRBV4-1
CASSEIGLAGRETQYF,TRBV6-1
CASSLTHGLNTEAFF,TRBV5-1
CATSDLLDGDTSGNTIYF,TRBV24-1
CASSGRGGTGELFF,TRBV5-4
CATSDLGRDSYNEQFF,TRBV24-1
CASSQLLGAGELFF,TRBV4-1
CASSDGGADTDTQYF,TRBV2
CAWSVRGGTEAFF,TRBV30
CASSWAASPSYEQYF,TRBV11-3
CASSLGGNSGNTIYF,TRBV5-1
CASSQSSGGNEQFF,TRBV3-1/TRBV3-2